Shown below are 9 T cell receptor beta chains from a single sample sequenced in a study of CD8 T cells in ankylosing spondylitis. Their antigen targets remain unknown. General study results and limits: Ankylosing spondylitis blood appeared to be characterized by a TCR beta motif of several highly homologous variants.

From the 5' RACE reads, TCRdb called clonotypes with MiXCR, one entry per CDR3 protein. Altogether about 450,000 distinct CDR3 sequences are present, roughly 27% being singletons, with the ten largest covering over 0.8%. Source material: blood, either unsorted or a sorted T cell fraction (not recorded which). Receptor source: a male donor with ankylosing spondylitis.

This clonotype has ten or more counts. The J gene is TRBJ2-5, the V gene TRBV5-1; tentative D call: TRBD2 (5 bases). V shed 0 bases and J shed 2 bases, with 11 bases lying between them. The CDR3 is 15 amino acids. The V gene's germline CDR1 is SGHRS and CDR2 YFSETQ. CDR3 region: CASSLGPGLQETQYF. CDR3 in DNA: TGCGCCAGCAGCTTGGGACCGGGATTACAAGAGACCCAGTACTTC.

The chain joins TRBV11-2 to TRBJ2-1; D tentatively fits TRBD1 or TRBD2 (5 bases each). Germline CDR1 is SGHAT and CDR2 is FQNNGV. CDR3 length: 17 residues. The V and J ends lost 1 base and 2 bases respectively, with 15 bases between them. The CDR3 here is CASSLGPGTSAYNEQFF. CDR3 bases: TGTGCCAGCAGCTTAGGCCCCGGGACCAGCGCCTACAATGAGCAGTTCTTC.

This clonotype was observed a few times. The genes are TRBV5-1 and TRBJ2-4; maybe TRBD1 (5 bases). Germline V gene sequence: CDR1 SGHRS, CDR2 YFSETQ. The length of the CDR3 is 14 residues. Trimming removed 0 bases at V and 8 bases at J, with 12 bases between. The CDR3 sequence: CASSLGFGADIQYF. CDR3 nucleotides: TGCGCCAGCAGCTTGGGATTTGGGGCTGACATTCAGTACTTC.

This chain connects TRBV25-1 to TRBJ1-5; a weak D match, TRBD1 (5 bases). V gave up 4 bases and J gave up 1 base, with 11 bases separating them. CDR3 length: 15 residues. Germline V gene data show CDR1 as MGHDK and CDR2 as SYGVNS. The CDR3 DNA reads TGTGCCAGCAGTGGCCTCGGGGGGAGCAATCAGCCCCAGCATTTT. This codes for CASSGLGGSNQPQHF.

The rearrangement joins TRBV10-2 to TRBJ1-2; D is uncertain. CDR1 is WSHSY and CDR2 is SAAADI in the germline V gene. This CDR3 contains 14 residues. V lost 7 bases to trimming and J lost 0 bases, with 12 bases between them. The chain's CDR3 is CASTLGASNYGYTF. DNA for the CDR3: TGCGCCAGCACTTTGGGAGCCTCTAACTATGGCTACACCTTC.

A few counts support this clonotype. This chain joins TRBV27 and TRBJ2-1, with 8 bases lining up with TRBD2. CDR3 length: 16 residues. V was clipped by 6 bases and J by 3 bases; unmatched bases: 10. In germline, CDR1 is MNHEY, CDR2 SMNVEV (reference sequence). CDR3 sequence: CASSRLRAGDYNEQFF. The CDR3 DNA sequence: TGTGCCAGCAGCCGCCTTAGAGCGGGAGACTACAATGAGCAGTTCTTC.

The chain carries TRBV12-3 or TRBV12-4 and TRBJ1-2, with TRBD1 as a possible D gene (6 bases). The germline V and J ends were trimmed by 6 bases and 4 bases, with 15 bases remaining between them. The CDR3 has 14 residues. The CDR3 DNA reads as TGTGCCAGCAGCCCGGCGGCAGGGGTCTATGGCTACACCTTC. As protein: CASSPAAGVYGYTF.

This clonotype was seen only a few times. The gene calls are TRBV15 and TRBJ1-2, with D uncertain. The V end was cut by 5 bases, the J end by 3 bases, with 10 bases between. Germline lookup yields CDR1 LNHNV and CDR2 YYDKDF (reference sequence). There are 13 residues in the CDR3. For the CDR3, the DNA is TGTGCCACCAGCTTAGGGATCGACTATGGCTACACCTTC. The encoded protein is CATSLGIDYGYTF. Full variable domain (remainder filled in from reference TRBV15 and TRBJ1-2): DAMVIQNPRYQVTQFGKPVTLSCSQTLNHNVMYWYQQKSSQAPKLLFHYYDKDFNNEADTPDNFQSRRPNTSFCFLDIRSPGLGDTAMYLCATSLGIDYGYTFGSGTRLTVV.

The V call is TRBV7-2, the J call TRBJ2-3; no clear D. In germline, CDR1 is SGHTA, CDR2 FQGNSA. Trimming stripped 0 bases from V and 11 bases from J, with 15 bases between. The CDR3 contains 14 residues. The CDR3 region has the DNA TGTGCCAGCAGCTTAGCGGCATCCAAGATAGTGCAGTATTTT. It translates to CASSLAASKIVQYF. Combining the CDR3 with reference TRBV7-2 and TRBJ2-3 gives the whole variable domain GAGVSQSPSNKVTEKGKDVELRCDPISGHTALYWYRQSLGQGLEFLIYFQGNSAPDKSGLPSDRFSAERTGGSVSTLTIQRTQQEDSAVYLCASSLAASKIVQYFGPGTRLTVL.